This note documents a single TCR beta chain sequence. The data were obtained in a study of low-dose radiotherapy and immunotherapy resistance in tumors. The V gene's germline CDR1 is SGHTA and CDR2 FQGNSA. V gave up 1 base and J gave up 1 base, with 13 bases separating them. This CDR3 has 16 residues. Described time point: after trial treatment. Treatment noted: LDRT plus nivolumab, ipilimumab, low-dose cyclophosphamide and aspirin (RACIN trial). The therapy administered to donors comprised nivolumab, ipilimumab, aspirin, low-dose cyclophosphamide and low-dose radiotherapy. First-strand cDNA relied on TRAV- and TRBV-specific primers spanning alpha and beta chains. With a V-primer adapter and a constant-region primer, TCRs were amplified for 20 PCR cycles. mRNA, after isolation, was amplified by in vitro transcription. TCRdb independently ran MiXCR on the reads; one entry per CDR3 protein. The sample contains roughly 90,000 distinct CDR3 sequences, around a fifth of which appear only once.

The sequence was collected from a female donor with ovarian cancer. The source was PBMCs, collected after low-dose radiotherapy plus immunotherapy. The rearrangement joins TRBV7-2 to TRBJ2-5; D is unclear. CDR3: CASSLVASDGQETQYF. CDR3 coding DNA: TGTGCCAGCAGCTTAGTAGCATCGGACGGCCAAGAGACCCAGTACTTC.